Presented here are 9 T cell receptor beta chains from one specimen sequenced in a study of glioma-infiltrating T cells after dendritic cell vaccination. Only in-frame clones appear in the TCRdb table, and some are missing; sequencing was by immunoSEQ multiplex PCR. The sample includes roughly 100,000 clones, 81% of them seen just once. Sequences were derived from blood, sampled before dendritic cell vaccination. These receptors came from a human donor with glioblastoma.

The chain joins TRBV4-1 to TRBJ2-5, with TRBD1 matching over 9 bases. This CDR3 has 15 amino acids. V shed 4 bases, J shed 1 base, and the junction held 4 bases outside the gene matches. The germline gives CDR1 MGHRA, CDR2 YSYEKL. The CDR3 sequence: CASSPGTGFQETQYF. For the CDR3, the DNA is TGCGCCAGCAGCCCCGGGACAGGGTTCCAAGAGACCCAGTACTTC.

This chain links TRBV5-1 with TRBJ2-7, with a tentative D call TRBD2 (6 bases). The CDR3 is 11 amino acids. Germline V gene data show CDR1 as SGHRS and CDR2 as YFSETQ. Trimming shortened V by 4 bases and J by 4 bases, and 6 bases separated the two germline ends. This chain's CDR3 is CASSAGYEQYF. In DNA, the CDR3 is TGCGCCAGCAGCGCGGGATACGAGCAGTACTTC.

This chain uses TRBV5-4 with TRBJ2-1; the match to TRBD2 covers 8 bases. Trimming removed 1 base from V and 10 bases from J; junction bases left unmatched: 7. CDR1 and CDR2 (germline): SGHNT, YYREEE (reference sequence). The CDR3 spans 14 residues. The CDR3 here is CASSLPGGGHEQFF. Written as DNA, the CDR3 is TGTGCCAGCAGCTTGCCCGGGGGGGGGCACGAGCAGTTCTTC.

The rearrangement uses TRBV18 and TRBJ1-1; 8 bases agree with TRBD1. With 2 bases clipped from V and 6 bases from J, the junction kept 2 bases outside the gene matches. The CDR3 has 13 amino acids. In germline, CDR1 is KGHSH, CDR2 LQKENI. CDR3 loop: CASSPGQGPEAFF. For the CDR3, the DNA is TGTGCCAGCTCACCAGGACAGGGCCCTGAAGCTTTCTTT.

CDR3 amino acids: CASSQAVSLNYGYTF. CDR3 DNA sequence: TGTGCCAGCAGCCAAGCTGTCTCACTAAACTATGGCTACACCTTC. The V gene is TRBV14, the J gene TRBJ1-2; D uncertain. Germline V gene lookup returns CDR1 SGHDN and CDR2 FVKESK. V dropped 1 base and J dropped 2 bases, with 11 bases sitting between them. The CDR3 has 15 residues.

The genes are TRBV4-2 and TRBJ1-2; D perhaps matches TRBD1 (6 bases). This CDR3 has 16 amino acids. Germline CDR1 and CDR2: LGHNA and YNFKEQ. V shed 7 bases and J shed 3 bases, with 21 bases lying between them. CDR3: CASKPLMGRGHYGYTF. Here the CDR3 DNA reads TGTGCCAGCAAACCACTCATGGGCAGGGGTCACTATGGCTACACCTTC.

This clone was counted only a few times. DNA of the CDR3: TGTGCCAGCAGTGAGGATTCTAGCGGGGGGTTTGAGCAGTTCTTC. The encoded protein is CASSEDSSGGFEQFF. This rearrangement joins TRBV2 to TRBJ2-1; TRBD2 matches 11 bases. Trimming removed 3 bases from V and 9 bases from J; junction bases left unmatched: 7. CDR1 SNHLY and CDR2 FYNNEI come from the germline V gene. The CDR3 consists of 15 residues.

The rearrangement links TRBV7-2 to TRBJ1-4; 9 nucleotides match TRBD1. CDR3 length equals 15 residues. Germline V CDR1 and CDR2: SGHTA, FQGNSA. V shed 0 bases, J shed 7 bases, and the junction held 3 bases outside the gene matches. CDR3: CASSLAGQGREKLFF. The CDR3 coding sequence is TGTGCCAGCAGCTTAGCGGGACAGGGACGTGAAAAACTGTTTTTT.

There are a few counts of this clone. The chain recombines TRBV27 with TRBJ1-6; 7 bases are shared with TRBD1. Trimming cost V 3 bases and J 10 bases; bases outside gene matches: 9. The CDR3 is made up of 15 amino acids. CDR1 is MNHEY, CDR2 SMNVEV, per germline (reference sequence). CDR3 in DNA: TGTGCCAGCAGTTTGGAACGAGGGGGCACCTCACCCCTCCACTTT. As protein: CASSLERGGTSPLHF.